This T cell receptor (beta chain) was documented in a study of vaccination and CD4 T cells after COVID-19. Study details: Investigators stimulated cells with overlapping spike peptides drawn from SARS-CoV-2, HCoV-NL63, HCoV-OC43 and HCoV-229E.

Treatment specified: roughly 11-day PBMC culture with coronavirus spike peptide pools or control peptides (ViraFEST assay). Unexposed donor CD4+ T cells predated the COVID-19 pandemic, collected 2011-2018. Contingent on cell availability, unexposed-donor CD4+ T cells were interrogated with SARS-CoV-2 S/N and four cold-coronavirus spikes. V was cut by 6 bases and J by 3 bases, with 9 bases left in between. The germline CDR1 and CDR2 sequences are SGHDN and FVKESK. The CDR3 has 12 residues. General observations from the study: The appearance of a median around 90% of reactive clones in convalescent patients occurred only post-vaccination.

Cultured CD4+ T cell DNA underwent sequencing with the Oncomine TCR Beta short-read assay. TCRdb used MiXCR to reprocess the PCR reads, holding one entry per CDR3 protein. The sample lists some 7,000 distinct CDR3 sequences, under 40% occurring once. This clonotype turned up a few times. Its cognate antigen is unknown. This sequence was found in a human donor in good health. The J gene is TRBJ2-7, the V gene TRBV14; D gene unclear. The sample consisted of CD4+ T cells from blood, cultured in vitro. CDR3 bases: TGTGCCAGCAGTCCCCACGTCTACGAGCAGTACTTC. Residues: CASSPHVYEQYF.